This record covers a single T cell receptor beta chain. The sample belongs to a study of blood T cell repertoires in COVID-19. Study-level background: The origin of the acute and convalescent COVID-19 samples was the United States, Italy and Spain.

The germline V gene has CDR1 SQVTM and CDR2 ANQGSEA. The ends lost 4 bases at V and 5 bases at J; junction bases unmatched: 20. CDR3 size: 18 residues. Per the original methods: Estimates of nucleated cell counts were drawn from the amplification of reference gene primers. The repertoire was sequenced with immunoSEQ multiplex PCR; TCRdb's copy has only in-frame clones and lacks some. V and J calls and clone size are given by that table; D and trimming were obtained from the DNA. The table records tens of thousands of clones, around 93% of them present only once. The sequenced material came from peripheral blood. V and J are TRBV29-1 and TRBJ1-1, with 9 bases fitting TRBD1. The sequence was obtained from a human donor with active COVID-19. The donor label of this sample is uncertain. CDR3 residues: CSVAPGTGYLKEGTEAFF. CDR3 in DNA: TGCAGCGTTGCTCCCGGGACAGGGTATTTGAAGGAGGGGACTGAAGCTTTCTTT.